This TCR beta chain was found in a study of T cell responses to AZD1222 COVID-19 vaccine (dated by TCRdb to the early 2020s). Looking at the study overall: A total of 233 trial participants underwent TCR sequencing, of whom about 200 received two doses of AZD1222 and roughly 25 received two doses of the MenACWY control vaccine. Trial participants were enrolled into age subgroups of 18-55, 56-69 and 70-plus years, which contained around 150, 28 and 57 TCR-sequenced participants, respectively.

The full study reports these points: CD4 TCRs associated with the vaccine covered the entire spike protein, and the dominant responses were in regions 160-218 and 743-854. The 56-69-year group was small, and its depth increase did not reach significance, likely because of low power. Because no samples from the day 14 peak response were available, repertoires could be characterized only after the peak T cell response. Nearly half of unique spike-specific TCRs reportedly recognized epitopes outside regions mutated in the B.1.351 and B.1.1.7 variants. Participants were mostly white British and included more females than males, and it was suggested by the authors that clonal diversity may have been underestimated. After two AZD1222 doses, both the breadth and the depth of spike-specific TCRs were significantly higher than at day 0 and than in MenACWY recipients. Conclusions about previously exposed vaccinees are limited because only five to seven AZD1222 recipients were SARS-CoV-2 seropositive at baseline.

The germline V and J ends show losses of 5 bases and 5 bases respectively, and no gene match explains 8 bases of the junction. Reading the germline V gene (reference sequence) gives CDR1 LNHDA and CDR2 SQIVND. Including cysteine and phenylalanine, the CDR3 has 16 amino acids. The only DNA kept is the CDR3, 48 bases in frame from the first base. Points on this clone: It lacks a known antigen. Within one base of it there is no much larger clone, and no base qualities were kept.

In the paper's terms, the time point label means: about 28 days (+/-7) after the second vaccine dose. Because spike-specific TCR depth and breadth did not differ between the two schedules, AZD1222 recipients who got a second dose at roughly 4 weeks were pooled with those who got a second dose at roughly 12 weeks. Samples from vaccinated people were obtained from the UK trials COV001 and COV002, which included a single-blind randomized controlled phase 2/3 trial of AZD1222 (ChAdOx1 nCoV-19) in healthy adults. Trial participant PBMC samples were collected at day 0 and day 28 after the second dose for TCRbeta chain sequencing. The CDR3 regions of human TCRbeta chains were analyzed by immunosequencing. The original pipeline was this. Repertoire TCRs were matched against a reference library of SARS-CoV-2-specific TCRs generated with the MIRA antigen-specificity platform. Breadth meant the fraction of unique TCRs that were SARS-CoV-2-associated, whereas depth meant the fraction of total T cells that were SARS-CoV-2-associated. Using the MIRA data, each spike-specific TCR was assigned both to the spike region to which the TCR was reactive and to a CD4 or CD8 class. Log10-transformed breadth and depth values were compared by one-way ANOVA with Sidak's multiple comparisons tests. TCRdb re-hosts the immuneACCESS table, in-frame sequences only. Its copies lack some clones; in the studies checked, an unresolved V gene accounts for under half of them, and the cause for the rest is not known. Clone size and V and J calls were adopted from that table, with D and trimming inferred from the DNA. The sample has around 120,000 clones on record, about nine tenths of them singletons. More than 0.95% of the sample is in the top ten clones.

The V and J genes are TRBV19 and TRBJ1-6; TRBD1 agrees with 8 junctional bases. The TCR sequence derives from an adult who received the AZD1222 COVID-19 vaccine. Sequences were derived from peripheral blood, sampled 28 days after the second AZD1222 dose. Read as DNA, the sequence is TGTGCCAGTAGTGCTCTGGGACAGGTCAATAATTCACCCCTCCACTTT. Its amino acids are CASSALGQVNNSPLHF.